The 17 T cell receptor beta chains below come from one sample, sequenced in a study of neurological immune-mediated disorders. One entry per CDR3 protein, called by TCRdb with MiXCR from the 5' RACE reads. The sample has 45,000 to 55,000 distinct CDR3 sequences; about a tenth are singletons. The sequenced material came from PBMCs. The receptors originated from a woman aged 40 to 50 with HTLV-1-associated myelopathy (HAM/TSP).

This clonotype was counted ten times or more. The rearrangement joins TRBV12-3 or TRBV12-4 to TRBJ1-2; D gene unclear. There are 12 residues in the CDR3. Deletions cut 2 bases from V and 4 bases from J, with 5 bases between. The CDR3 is CASSLNGYGYTF. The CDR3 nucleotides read TGTGCCAGCAGTTTAAACGGCTATGGCTACACCTTC.

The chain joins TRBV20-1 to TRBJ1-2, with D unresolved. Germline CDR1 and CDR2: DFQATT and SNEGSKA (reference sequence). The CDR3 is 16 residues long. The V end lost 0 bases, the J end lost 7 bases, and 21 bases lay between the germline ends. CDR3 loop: CSARDPRARNYGGYTF. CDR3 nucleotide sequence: TGCAGTGCTAGAGATCCAAGGGCTAGAAACTATGGTGGCTACACCTTC.

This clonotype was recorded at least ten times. Written as DNA, the CDR3 is TGTGCCAGCAGCTCGCCGGATCAGCCCCAGCATTTT. Protein: CASSSPDQPQHF. This chain joins TRBV7-2 and TRBJ1-5; D not resolved. Germline V lookup: CDR1 SGHTA, CDR2 FQGNSA. Trimming took off 4 bases at V and 5 bases at J, with 6 bases between the two ends. The CDR3 has 12 amino acids.

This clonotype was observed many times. The CDR3 loop is CASSDGGHYTF. Written as DNA, the CDR3 is TGTGCCAGCAGTGACGGGGGCCACTACACCTTC. V usage is TRBV6-1 and J usage is TRBJ1-2; D is possibly TRBD1 (6 bases). With 3 bases removed from V and 10 bases from J, the gap between germline ends came to 9 bases. CDR3 length: 11 amino acids. The germline V gene has CDR1 MNHNS and CDR2 SASEGT.

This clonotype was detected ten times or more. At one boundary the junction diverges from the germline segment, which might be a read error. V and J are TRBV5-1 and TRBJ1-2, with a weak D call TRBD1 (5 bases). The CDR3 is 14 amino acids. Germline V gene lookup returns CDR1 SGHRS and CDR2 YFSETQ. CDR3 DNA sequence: TGCGCCAGCAGCTCGGGGGGATCGGACGGATCCTCGGTTTTC. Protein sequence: CASSSGGSDGSSVF.

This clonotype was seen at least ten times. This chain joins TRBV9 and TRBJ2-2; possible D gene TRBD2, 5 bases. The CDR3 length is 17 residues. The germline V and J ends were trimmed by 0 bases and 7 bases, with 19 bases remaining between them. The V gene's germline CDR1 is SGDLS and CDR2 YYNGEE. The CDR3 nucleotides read TGTGCCAGCAGCGTAGGGGGTTCTAGCAGTTTGAACGGGGAGCTGTTTTTT. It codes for CASSVGGSSSLNGELFF.

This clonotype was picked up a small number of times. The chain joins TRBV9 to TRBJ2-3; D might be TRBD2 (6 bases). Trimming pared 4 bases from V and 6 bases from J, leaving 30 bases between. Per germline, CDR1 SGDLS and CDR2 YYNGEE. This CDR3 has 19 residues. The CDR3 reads CASSPHRRRGERRWDTQYF. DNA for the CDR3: TGTGCCAGCAGCCCACACAGGAGGAGGGGCGAGAGGAGATGGGATACGCAGTATTTT.

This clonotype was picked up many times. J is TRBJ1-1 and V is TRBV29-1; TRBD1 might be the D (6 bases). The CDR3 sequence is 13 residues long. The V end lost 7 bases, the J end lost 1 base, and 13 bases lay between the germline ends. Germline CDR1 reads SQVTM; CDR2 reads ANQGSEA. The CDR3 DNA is TGCAGCGCGTTAAGGGGGGGGAACACTGAAGCTTTCTTT. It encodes CSALRGGNTEAFF.

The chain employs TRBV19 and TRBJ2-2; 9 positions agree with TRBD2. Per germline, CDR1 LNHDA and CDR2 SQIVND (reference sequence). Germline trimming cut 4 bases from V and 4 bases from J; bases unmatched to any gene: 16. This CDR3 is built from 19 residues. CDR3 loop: CASSRGPAGGLLPTGELFF. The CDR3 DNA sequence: TGTGCCAGTAGTAGAGGCCCAGCGGGGGGCCTCCTCCCCACCGGGGAGCTGTTTTTT.

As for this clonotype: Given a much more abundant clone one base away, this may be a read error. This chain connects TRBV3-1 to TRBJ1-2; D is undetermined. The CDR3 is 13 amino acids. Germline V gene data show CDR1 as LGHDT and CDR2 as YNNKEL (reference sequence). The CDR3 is CASIQDPGYGYTF. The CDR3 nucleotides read TGTGCCAGCATCCAAGATCCGGGGTATGGCTACACCTTC.

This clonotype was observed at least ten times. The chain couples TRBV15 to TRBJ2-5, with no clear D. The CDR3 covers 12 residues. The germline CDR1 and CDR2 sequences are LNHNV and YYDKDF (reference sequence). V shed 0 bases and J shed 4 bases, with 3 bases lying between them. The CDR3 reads CATSREGETQYF. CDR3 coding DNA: TGTGCCACCAGCAGAGAGGGAGAGACCCAGTACTTC.

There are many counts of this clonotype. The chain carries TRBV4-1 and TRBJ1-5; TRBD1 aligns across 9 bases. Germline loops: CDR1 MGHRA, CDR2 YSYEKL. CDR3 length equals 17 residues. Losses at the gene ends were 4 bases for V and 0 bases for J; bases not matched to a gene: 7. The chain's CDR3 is CASSLGGTGSSNQPQHF. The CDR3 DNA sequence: TGCGCCAGCAGCCTGGGGGGGACAGGGAGTAGCAATCAGCCCCAGCATTTT.

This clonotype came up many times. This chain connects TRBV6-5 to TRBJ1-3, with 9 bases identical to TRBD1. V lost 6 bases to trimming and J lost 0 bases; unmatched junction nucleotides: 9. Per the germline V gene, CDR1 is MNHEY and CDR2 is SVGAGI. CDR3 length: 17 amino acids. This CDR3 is CASRSRDRAYSGNTIYF. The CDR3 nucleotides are TGTGCCAGCAGGTCCCGGGACAGGGCCTACTCTGGAAACACCATATATTTT.

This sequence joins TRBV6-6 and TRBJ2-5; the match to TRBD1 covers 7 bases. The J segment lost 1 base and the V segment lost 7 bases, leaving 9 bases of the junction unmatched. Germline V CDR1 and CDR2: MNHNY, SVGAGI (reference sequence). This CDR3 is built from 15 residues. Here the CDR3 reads CASTSYGTVQETQYF. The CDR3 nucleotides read TGTGCCAGCACATCATACGGGACAGTCCAAGAGACCCAGTACTTC.

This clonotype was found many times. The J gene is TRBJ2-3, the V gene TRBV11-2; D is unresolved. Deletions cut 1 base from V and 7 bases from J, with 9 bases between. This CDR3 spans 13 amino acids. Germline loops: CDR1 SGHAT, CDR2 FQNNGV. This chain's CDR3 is CASSLALAYTQYF. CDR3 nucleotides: TGTGCCAGCAGCTTAGCATTGGCCTATACGCAGTATTTT.

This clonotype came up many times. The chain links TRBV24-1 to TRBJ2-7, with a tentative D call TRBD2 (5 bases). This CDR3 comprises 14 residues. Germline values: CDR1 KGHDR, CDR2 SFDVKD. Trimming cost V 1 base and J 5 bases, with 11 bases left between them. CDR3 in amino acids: CATSDFRGIHEQYF. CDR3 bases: TGTGCCACCAGTGATTTTCGGGGAATCCACGAGCAGTACTTC.

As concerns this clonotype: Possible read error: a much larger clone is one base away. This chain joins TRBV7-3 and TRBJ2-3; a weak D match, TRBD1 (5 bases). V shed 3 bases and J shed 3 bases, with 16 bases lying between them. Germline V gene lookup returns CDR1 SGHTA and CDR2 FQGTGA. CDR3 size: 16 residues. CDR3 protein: CASSLTWGRATDTQYF. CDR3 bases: TGTGCCAGCAGCTTGACCTGGGGCAGGGCAACAGATACGCAGTATTTT. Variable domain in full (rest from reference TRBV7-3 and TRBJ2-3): GAGVSQTPSNKVTEKGKYVELRCDPISGHTALYWYRQSLGQGPEFLIYFQGTGAADDSGLPNDRFFAVRPEGSVSTLKIQRTERGDSAVYLCASSLTWGRATDTQYFGPGTRLTVL.